This is a list of T cell receptor beta chains from one sample in a study of CD8+ T cells in alopecia areata. Sequenced by immunoSEQ multiplex PCR; TCRdb stores in-frame clones only, minus some. The data show over 70,000 clones, with around 65% seen just once and 23% held by the top ten. The source material was CD8+ T cells sorted from blood, sampled at week 24, from a patient treated with tofacitinib. The receptors shown here come from a human donor with alopecia areata. CDR3s include the opening cysteine and the closing phenylalanine or tryptophan. A D gene is named only where the DNA matches it firmly. Expanded clones are given a class, and other clones once, few, many or no size at all.

D	V	J	size	length	CDR3	DNA
-	TRBV6-5	TRBJ2-7	-	12	CASNRGAYEQYF	TGTGCCAGCAACAGAGGGGCCTACGAGCAGTACTTC
-	TRBV9	TRBJ2-6	-	15	CASSVGRSGANVLTF	TGTGCCAGCAGCGTAGGGCGGTCTGGGGCCAACGTCCTGACTTTC
-	TRBV4-1	TRBJ2-2	-	14	CASSHYRDAGELFF	TGCGCCAGCAGCCATTACCGGGACGCCGGGGAGCTGTTTTTT
-	TRBV27	TRBJ2-5	-	14	CASSLGRVGETQYF	TGTGCCAGCAGTTTAGGCAGGGTGGGAGAGACCCAGTACTTC
-	TRBV4-1	TRBJ1-5	-	14	CASSQAGSNQPQHF	TGCGCCAGCAGCCAAGCAGGGAGCAATCAGCCCCAGCATTTT
-	TRBV7-9	TRBJ1-2	-	13	CASSLGSFYGYTF	TGTGCCAGCAGCTTGGGCTCTTTTTATGGCTACACCTTC
-	TRBV27	TRBJ2-3	once	17	CASSLSGAPPSTDTQYF	TGTGCCAGCAGTTTATCGGGGGCCCCACCTAGCACAGATACGCAGTATTTT
TRBD1	TRBV29-1	TRBJ1-1	once	16	CSVGGQGEGLGTEAFF	TGCAGCGTTGGGGGACAGGGAGAAGGTCTGGGGACTGAAGCTTTCTTT
-	TRBV4-1	TRBJ1-2	-	14	CASSLRTEQNGYTF	TGCGCCAGCAGCCTACGGACAGAGCAGAATGGCTACACCTTC
-	TRBV4-3	TRBJ2-3	-	15	CASSQDRLVGFEQYF	TGCGCCAGCAGCCAAGATCGGTTAGTGGGGTTCGAGCAGTATTTT
-	TRBV9	TRBJ1-1	-	14	CASSKWGGNTEAFF	TGTGCCAGCAGCAAATGGGGAGGGAACACTGAAGCTTTCTTT
TRBD1	TRBV29-1	TRBJ2-7	-	13	CSVVWDSSYEQYF	TGCAGCGTGGTATGGGACAGCTCCTACGAGCAGTACTTC
-	TRBV20-1	TRBJ2-1	-	11	CSAVIVDEQFF	TGCAGTGCCGTTATAGTCGATGAGCAGTTCTTC
-	TRBV7-6	TRBJ2-3	-	12	CASSSYTDTQYF	TGTGCCAGCAGCTCCTACACAGATACGCAGTATTTT
TRBD1	TRBV29-1	TRBJ2-5	-	14	CSVGGQGPQETQYF	TGCAGCGTTGGGGGACAGGGGCCCCAAGAGACCCAGTACTTC
-	TRBV18	TRBJ1-1	-	14	CASSPPGPNTEAFF	TGTGCCAGCTCACCACCGGGGCCGAACACTGAAGCTTTCTTT
TRBD2	TRBV29-1	TRBJ2-3	-	15	CSVDGTSGNTDTQYF	TGCAGCGTTGATGGGACTAGCGGGAACACAGATACGCAGTATTTT
-	TRBV19	TRBJ2-7	-	13	CASTGRSSYEQYF	TGTGCCAGTACTGGGAGAAGCTCCTACGAGCAGTACTTC
-	TRBV9	TRBJ2-5	-	17	CASSVGLDAYRNETQYF	TGTGCCAGCAGCGTAGGACTAGATGCCTACCGCAACGAGACCCAGTACTTC
-	TRBV6-1	TRBJ2-7	few	14	CASSLGWEGYEQYF	TGTGCCAGCAGTCTCGGGTGGGAAGGCTACGAGCAGTACTTC
-	TRBV6-5	TRBJ1-2	-	15	CASSYFAEDNYGYTF	TGTGCCAGCAGTTACTTTGCAGAAGATAACTATGGCTACACCTTC
-	TRBV4-1	TRBJ1-2	once	15	CASSQDFWECYGYTF	TGCGCCAGCAGCCAAGATTTCTGGGAGTGTTATGGCTACACCTTC
TRBD2	TRBV5-5	TRBJ2-7	-	15	CASSSTGTTPYEQYF	TGTGCCAGCAGCTCGACCGGGACTACCCCCTACGAGCAGTACTTC
-	TRBV27	TRBJ1-5	-	13	CASSWSLNQPQHF	TGTGCCAGCAGTTGGAGTTTGAATCAGCCCCAGCATTTT
TRBD2	TRBV29-1	TRBJ2-2	-	15	CSVVAGATNTGELFF	TGCAGCGTTGTAGCGGGTGCTACGAACACCGGGGAGCTGTTTTTT
-	TRBV11-2	TRBJ2-7	-	14	CASSFGGGSYEQYF	TGTGCCAGCAGCTTCGGGGGTGGTTCCTACGAGCAGTACTTC
-	TRBV29-1	TRBJ1-1	-	13	CSVWDFGTTEAFF	TGCAGCGTATGGGACTTCGGGACCACTGAAGCTTTCTTT
-	TRBV27	TRBJ1-1	-	15	CASSFSGRLNTEAFF	TGTGCCAGCAGTTTTTCGGGACGGCTGAACACTGAAGCTTTCTTT
-	TRBV7-9	TRBJ1-5	-	12	CASRKMDQPQHF	TGTGCCAGCAGAAAGATGGATCAGCCCCAGCATTTT
-	TRBV27	TRBJ2-7	-	15	CASIQETGADYEQYF	TGTGCCAGCATCCAGGAGACGGGGGCGGACTACGAGCAGTACTTC
-	TRBV27	TRBJ2-5	-	14	CASSLGGPKETQYF	TGTGCCAGCAGTTTAGGGGGACCGAAAGAGACCCAGTACTTC
TRBD2	TRBV2	TRBJ2-1	-	15	CASSAGAGGTNEQFF	TGTGCCAGCAGTGCAGGAGCGGGGGGAACCAATGAGCAGTTCTTC
-	TRBV5-1	TRBJ2-7	medium-sized	13	CASSRGAIYEQYF	TGCGCCAGCAGCCGGGGGGCCATCTACGAGCAGTACTTC
-	TRBV7-2	TRBJ1-1	few	17	CASSLVARQPYPFEAFF	TGTGCCAGCAGCTTAGTGGCAAGGCAACCCTACCCATTTGAAGCTTTCTTT
TRBD1	TRBV15	TRBJ2-1	-	19	CATSRETTTSGTGRYEQFF	TGTGCCACCAGCAGAGAAACAACGACCTCCGGGACAGGAAGGTATGAGCAGTTCTTC
TRBD2	TRBV10-3	TRBJ2-3	-	17	CAISEPTPGLAGTGQYF	TGTGCCATCAGTGAGCCGACCCCGGGACTAGCGGGTACTGGGCAGTATTTT
-	TRBV5-5	TRBJ1-5	few	15	CASSLPGESNQPQHF	TGTGCCAGCAGCTTGCCAGGTGAAAGCAATCAGCCCCAGCATTTT
-	TRBV4-3	TRBJ2-7	-	16	CASSQDRGQSSYEQYF	TGCGCCAGCAGCCAAGATCGTGGACAGAGCAGCTACGAGCAGTACTTC
-	TRBV19	TRBJ2-1	few	12	CASSETHNEQFF	TGTGCCAGTTCCGAGACCCACAATGAGCAGTTCTTC
-	TRBV4-3	TRBJ2-7	-	15	CASSQVAGPYYEQYF	TGCGCCAGCAGCCAGGTCGCCGGGCCATACTACGAGCAGTACTTC
-	TRBV9	TRBJ2-3	-	15	CASSDQGYSTDTQYF	TGTGCCAGCAGCGATCAGGGGTACAGCACAGATACGCAGTATTTT
-	TRBV5-1	TRBJ2-5	-	13	CASSLYRRETQYF	TGCGCCAGCAGCTTGTATAGGAGAGAGACCCAGTACTTC
-	TRBV7-9	TRBJ1-1	-	13	CASSLEQYTEAFF	TGTGCCAGCAGCTTAGAACAGTACACTGAAGCTTTCTTT